One TCR beta chain is described in this entry. Given a much more abundant clone one base away, this may be a read error. The record originates from a study of T cells in Graves' hyperthyroidism and ophthalmopathy. The CDR3 has 14 residues. The germline gives CDR1 MNHEY, CDR2 SVGAGI. With 3 bases clipped from V and 11 bases from J, the junction kept 7 bases outside the gene matches. The investigators amplified TCR beta CDR3 regions from RNA transcripts. The HTBI primer set was used in a first-round RT-PCR of the TCR CDR3. TCRdb recomputed calls from the multiplex PCR reads with MiXCR, one row per CDR3 protein. Of over 700,000 distinct CDR3 sequences in the sample, 18% were seen once.

The TCR was taken from a woman aged 45-65 years with Graves' hyperthyroidism that later progressed to Graves' ophthalmopathy. The rearrangement joins TRBV6-5 to TRBJ1-6; TRBD1 matches at 7 bases. The sequenced sample was blood. CDR3 sequence: CASSYRDRNTPLHF. CDR3 DNA: TGTGCCAGCAGTTATCGGGACAGAAATACACCCCTCCACTTT.